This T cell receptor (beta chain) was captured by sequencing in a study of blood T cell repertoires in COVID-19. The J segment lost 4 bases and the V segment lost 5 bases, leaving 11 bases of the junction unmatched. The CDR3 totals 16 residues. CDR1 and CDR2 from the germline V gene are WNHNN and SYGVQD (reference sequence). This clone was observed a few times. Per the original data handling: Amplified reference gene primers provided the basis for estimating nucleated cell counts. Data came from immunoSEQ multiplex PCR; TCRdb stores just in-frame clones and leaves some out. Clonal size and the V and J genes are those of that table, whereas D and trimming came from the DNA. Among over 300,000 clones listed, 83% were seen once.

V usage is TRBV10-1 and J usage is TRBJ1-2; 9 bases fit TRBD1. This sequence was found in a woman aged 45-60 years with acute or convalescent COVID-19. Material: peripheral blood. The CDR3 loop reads CASSPGQGNDPYGYTF. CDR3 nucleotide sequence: TGCGCCAGCAGTCCGGGACAGGGTAACGATCCCTATGGCTACACCTTC.